The source of this T cell receptor (beta chain) is a study of CD8+ T cells in alopecia areata. Study-wide points: Shared TCR sequences were less clear between patients than in mice, possibly partly from HLA diversity.

RNA was extracted and reverse transcribed into cDNA as the sequencing template. Using immunoSEQ multiplex PCR, the repertoire was profiled, and TCRdb retains in-frame clones only, with some absent. The profile covers 110,000 or so clones, with roughly two thirds appearing a single time and approximately 3% taken by the ten largest. The CDR3 sequence is 15 residues long. Between the trimmed V and J ends, which lost 6 bases and 6 bases, there was a span of 21 bases. Germline values: CDR1 GTSNPN, CDR2 SVGIG (reference sequence). A remark on this clone: Antigen specificity is unknown.

The sequenced sample was CD4+ T cells sorted from blood. The clonotype originates from a human donor in good health. The chain is built from TRBV30 and TRBJ1-5; tentatively, D is TRBD1 (5 bases). The CDR3, as DNA: TGTGCCTGCGCTACCGGGACGACAGCTAGTCAGCCCCAGCATTTT. Translating it yields CACATGTTASQPQHF.